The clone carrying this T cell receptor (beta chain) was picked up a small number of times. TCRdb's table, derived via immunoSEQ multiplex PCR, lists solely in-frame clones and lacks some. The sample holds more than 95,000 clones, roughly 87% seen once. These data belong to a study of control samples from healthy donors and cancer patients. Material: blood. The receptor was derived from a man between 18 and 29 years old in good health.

CDR3 protein: CASSSGTADQPQHF. The CDR3 nucleotides are TGCGCCAGCAGCTCCGGGACAGCGGATCAGCCCCAGCATTTT. The chain combines TRBV5-1 with TRBJ1-5; 7 positions match TRBD1. V trimming: 3 bases; J trimming: 5 bases; junction bases outside the gene matches: 5. This CDR3 has 14 residues. Germline V gives CDR1 SGHRS, CDR2 YFSETQ.